This is a list of T cell receptor beta chains from one sample in a study of T cells in Graves' hyperthyroidism and ophthalmopathy. TCRdb redid the calling of the multiplex PCR reads with MiXCR, one entry per CDR3 protein. The profile shows around 210,000 distinct CDR3 sequences, approximately 16% of them singletons. Sequencing was carried out using blood. The receptors here all came from a woman in her forties or fifties with Graves' hyperthyroidism. The CDR3 runs from the conserved cysteine through the conserved F or W.

CDR3: CAISVGAADSPLHF; V: TRBV10-3
CDR3: CASSRGPIYRGRGGGYTF; V: TRBV4-1
CDR3: CASSRGQGGTEAFF; V: TRBV18
CDR3: CASTTTRDEKLFF; V: TRBV6-1
CDR3: CASSQEGVGGRPSTDTQYF; V: TRBV4-2
CDR3: CASIATGLGRVGEQFF; V: TRBV27
CDR3: CASTLVGGADTQYF; V: TRBV12-3/TRBV12-4
CDR3: CASTTGDTNTGELFF; V: TRBV19
CDR3: CSAYVRDRGRGTEAFF; V: TRBV20-1
CDR3: CAISEVDTGEKLFF; V: TRBV10-3
CDR3: CASSEGGVSGNTIYF; V: TRBV6-1
CDR3: CSVTSGSFDEQFF; V: TRBV20-1
CDR3: CASSLDSFTDTQYF; V: TRBV28
CDR3: CAISELSGSYGYTF; V: TRBV10-3
CDR3: CASSPEQGATNEKLFF; V: TRBV18
CDR3: CASSRFGGLAGQSSYNEQFF; V: TRBV9
CDR3: CASSHRTGHSGNTIYF; V: TRBV28
CDR3: CASSKDREAFF; V: TRBV19
CDR3: CASSSSGGIETQYF; V: TRBV27
CDR3: CASRRRSGTQTYEQYF; V: TRBV2
CDR3: CASSPRTGGIGELFF; V: TRBV12-3/TRBV12-4
CDR3: CASRAGTGGGNEQFF; V: TRBV9
CDR3: CASSMGDRIMNTEAFF; V: TRBV19
CDR3: CASSLGAVNNEQFF; V: TRBV11-3
CDR3: CASSYGRATDTQYF; V: TRBV6-2/TRBV6-3
CDR3: CASSVEGTKSPLHF; V: TRBV2
CDR3: CASSLWGTIQETQYF; V: TRBV27
CDR3: CASSLSQGIYGYTF; V: TRBV5-1
CDR3: CASISSINTGELFF; V: TRBV5-1
CDR3: CASSLEAGGRMPGELFF; V: TRBV7-2
CDR3: CASSQEGVRGSGNTIYF; V: TRBV4-1
CDR3: CASTESGRGRGERSYNEQFF; V: TRBV11-3
CDR3: CASSLKAGQGLFF; V: TRBV11-2
CDR3: CAGKGATGNQPQHF; V: TRBV28
CDR3: CASSPGTGGGTEAFF; V: TRBV6-1
CDR3: CASSNYRTDPYTF; V: TRBV19
CDR3: CATRAVPSGNQPQHF; V: TRBV15